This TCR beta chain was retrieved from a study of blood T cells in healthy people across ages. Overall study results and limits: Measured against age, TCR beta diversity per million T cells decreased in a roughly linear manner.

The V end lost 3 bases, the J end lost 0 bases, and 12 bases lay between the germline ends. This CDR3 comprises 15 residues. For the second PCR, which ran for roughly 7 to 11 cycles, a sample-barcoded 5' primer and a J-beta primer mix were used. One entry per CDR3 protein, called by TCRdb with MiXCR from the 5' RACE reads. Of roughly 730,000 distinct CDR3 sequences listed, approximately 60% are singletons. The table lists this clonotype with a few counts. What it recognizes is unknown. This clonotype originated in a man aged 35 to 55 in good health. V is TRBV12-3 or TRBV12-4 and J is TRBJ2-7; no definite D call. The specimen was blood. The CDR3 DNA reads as TGTGCCAGCAGTTTTTTGGGCCCTAGCTCCTACGAGCAGTACTTC. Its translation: CASSFLGPSSYEQYF.